A single sample is the source of the 28 T cell receptor beta chains below, sequenced in a study of T cells after yellow fever vaccination. Via MiXCR, TCRdb re-called the 5' RACE reads, giving one row per CDR3 protein. The sample lists hundreds of thousands of distinct CDR3 sequences, over 9% seen once, with around 14% in the top ten. The material sequenced was PBMCs, taken on the day of the yellow fever booster vaccination. The origin of the receptors is a man aged 30-40 years who received the YFV17D yellow fever vaccine.

This chain links TRBV12-3 or TRBV12-4 with TRBJ2-7; 13 nucleotides agree with TRBD2. The junction had 8 bases not matched to a gene; V was cut back by 6 bases and J by 6 bases. This CDR3 spans 15 amino acids. The CDR3: CASSGLAGESAEQYF. In DNA form, the CDR3 reads TGTGCCAGCAGCGGACTAGCGGGAGAATCTGCCGAGCAGTACTTC.

This clonotype occurred a few times. The chain couples TRBV20-1 to TRBJ2-1; TRBD2 aligns across 9 bases. Germline-derived CDR1 and CDR2 are DFQATT and SNEGSKA (reference sequence). Trimming cost V 5 bases and J 5 bases; bases outside gene matches: 4. The CDR3 has 13 amino acids. The CDR3 DNA reads TGCAGTGCTTCAAGCGGGAGGCACAATGAGCAGTTCTTC. This sequence encodes CSASSGRHNEQFF.

This clonotype was observed a few times. This rearrangement joins TRBV29-1 to TRBJ2-7; D is perhaps TRBD2 (6 bases). The V and J ends lost 4 bases and 1 base respectively, with 17 bases between them. This CDR3 region has 15 residues. Germline V gene sequence: CDR1 SQVTM, CDR2 ANQGSEA. DNA of the CDR3: TGCAGCGTTGCCCGGGACTCCACGAGATCCTACGAGCAGTACTTC. It codes for CSVARDSTRSYEQYF.

This clonotype was observed a few times. The chain uses TRBV11-2 and TRBJ2-3, with 15 bases aligning to TRBD2. Looked up from germline, CDR1 is SGHAT and CDR2 is FQNNGV. The junction had 16 bases not matched to a gene; V was cut back by 5 bases and J by 7 bases. The CDR3 is 19 residues long. DNA for the CDR3: TGTGCCAGCAGCGCCAGGACTAGCGGGAGGGGGTCTTTGATCCATACGCAGTATTTT. Translated, it gives CASSARTSGRGSLIHTQYF.

The V and J genes are TRBV7-2 and TRBJ2-1; 7 bases match TRBD2. Trimming cost V 7 bases and J 1 base; bases outside gene matches: 10. Germline CDR1 is SGHTA and CDR2 is FQGNSA. The CDR3 is 16 residues long. CDR3 in DNA: TGTGCCAGCACCCCCGGGAGCGGGGCATCCTACAATGAGCAGTTCTTC. Protein sequence: CASTPGSGASYNEQFF.

This clonotype was picked up many times. V usage is TRBV5-1 and J usage is TRBJ2-1; TRBD2 might be the D (5 bases). The CDR3 covers 15 residues. CDR1 and CDR2 from the germline V gene are SGHRS and YFSETQ. V was cut by 4 bases and J by 6 bases, with 17 bases left in between. The CDR3 DNA sequence: TGCGCCAGCAGCCTCGGGGTTAGTCCTTCCAATGAGCAGTTCTTC. Its protein is CASSLGVSPSNEQFF.

V gene TRBV9 combines with J gene TRBJ2-7; D is uncertain. Germline CDR1 is SGDLS and CDR2 is YYNGEE. The V and J ends lost 0 bases and 4 bases respectively, with 11 bases between them. This CDR3 spans 14 amino acids. CDR3 sequence: CASSVGMERYEQYF. The CDR3 region has the DNA TGTGCCAGCAGCGTAGGGATGGAAAGGTACGAGCAGTACTTC.

This clonotype came up a few times. The chain uses TRBV7-2 and TRBJ2-5, with 7 bases aligning to TRBD1. Germline CDR1 is SGHTA and CDR2 is FQGNSA. The ends lost 3 bases at V and 5 bases at J; junction bases unmatched: 9. This CDR3 is built from 15 residues. The CDR3 here is CASSLRGPVGETQYF. In DNA form, the CDR3 reads TGTGCCAGCAGCTTGAGGGGGCCTGTCGGCGAGACCCAGTACTTC.

The gene calls are TRBV10-2 and TRBJ2-3; D ambiguous. Germline CDR1 WSHSY, CDR2 SAAADI. This CDR3 region has 17 residues. The V gene lost 6 bases and the J gene lost 2 bases, with 21 bases spanning the gap. The CDR3 coding sequence is TGCGCCAGCAGGGAAGAGTGGACCGGCCCCTACACAGATACGCAGTATTTT. Translated: CASREEWTGPYTDTQYF.

There are a few counts of this clonotype. The genes are TRBV29-1 and TRBJ2-2; unclear D gene. The ends were cut back, 7 bases at V and 4 bases at J, with 4 bases in the middle. CDR1 and CDR2 (germline): SQVTM, ANQGSEA. The CDR3 totals 10 residues. The CDR3 DNA reads TGCAGCGCCTCCACCGGGGAGCTGTTTTTT. Translating it yields CSASTGELFF.

This clonotype appeared many times. The V call is TRBV7-2, the J call TRBJ2-6; D is unclear. Looked up from germline, CDR1 is SGHTA and CDR2 is FQGNSA. This CDR3 has 15 residues. With 5 bases removed from V and 0 bases from J, the gap between germline ends came to 8 bases. The CDR3 region has the DNA TGTGCCAGCAGCCCCACCGCCTCTGGGGCCAACGTCCTGACTTTC. Its protein product is CASSPTASGANVLTF.

The genes are TRBV7-9 and TRBJ2-1, with 9 bases matching TRBD1. CDR1 and CDR2 from the germline V gene are SEHNR and FQNEAQ (reference sequence). V lost 5 bases, J lost 2 bases, and 4 bases stayed unmatched. There are 15 residues in the CDR3. The CDR3 DNA reads TGTGCCAGCAGCCCGGACAGGGGAGCCTACAATGAGCAGTTCTTC. As protein: CASSPDRGAYNEQFF.

The chain uses TRBV10-1 and TRBJ1-6; 7 bases line up with TRBD1. Germline V gene sequence: CDR1 WNHNN, CDR2 SYGVQD (reference sequence). V lost 7 bases to trimming and J lost 0 bases; unmatched junction nucleotides: 24. This CDR3 comprises 22 residues. CDR3 loop: CASIERRGQAPWESSYNSPLHF. The DNA of the CDR3 is TGCGCCAGCATCGAACGTCGAGGACAGGCACCATGGGAAAGCTCCTATAATTCACCCCTCCACTTT.

This clonotype has at least ten counts. V is TRBV5-1 and J is TRBJ2-3; the D gene is possibly TRBD1 (5 bases). The ends were cut back, 4 bases at V and 6 bases at J, with 18 bases in the middle. The germline V gene encodes CDR1 SGHRS and CDR2 YFSETQ. This CDR3 spans 15 amino acids. The CDR3 spells CASSVGTPQGDTQYF. The CDR3 DNA is TGCGCCAGCAGCGTGGGAACCCCTCAGGGTGATACGCAGTATTTT.

This clonotype has only a few counts. The chain combines TRBV20-1 with TRBJ1-4; TRBD1 might be the D (5 bases). The germline V gene has CDR1 DFQATT and CDR2 SNEGSKA (reference sequence). Trimming left V 1 base short and J 3 bases short, with 18 bases between. This CDR3 comprises 17 residues. The CDR3 region has the DNA TGCAGTGCTAGAGCGGGGCCGAGGGAGGGAGCTAATGAAAAACTGTTTTTT. It translates to CSARAGPREGANEKLFF.

The chain links TRBV20-1 to TRBJ2-5; D unclear. The germline V gene encodes CDR1 DFQATT and CDR2 SNEGSKA (reference sequence). CDR3 length: 11 amino acids. Trimming pared 5 bases from V and 1 base from J, leaving 5 bases between. CDR3 sequence (DNA): TGCAGTGCTGACCCCCAAGAGACCCAGTACTTC. Its translation is CSADPQETQYF.

The table lists this clonotype with a few counts. J is TRBJ2-1 and V is TRBV7-9, with 10 bases matching TRBD1. The V gene end was trimmed by 5 bases and the J gene end by 14 bases; junction bases not matched to a gene: 6. The CDR3 extends over 12 amino acids. CDR1 SEHNR and CDR2 FQNEAQ come from the germline V gene (reference sequence). In nucleotides, the CDR3 is TGTGCCAGCAGCCAGGTGGGACAGGGGAAGTTCTTC. Protein sequence: CASSQVGQGKFF.

This clonotype has only a few counts. The rearrangement links TRBV10-1 to TRBJ2-7, with 10 bases matching TRBD2. CDR3 length: 15 amino acids. Germline-derived CDR1 and CDR2 are WNHNN and SYGVQD (reference sequence). V lost 3 bases and J lost 2; bases outside the gene matches: 4. CDR3 in DNA: TGCGCCAGCAGTGATAGGGGGACTAGCGCCTACGAGCAGTACTTC. As protein: CASSDRGTSAYEQYF.

This clonotype has just a few counts. This chain connects TRBV21-1 to TRBJ2-7; the table's D call, TRBD1, has no DNA check behind it. TRBV21-1 is a pseudogene. This CDR3 has 17 amino acids. The CDR3 loop reads CASSSSGQGYDSYEQYF. The CDR3 DNA reads TGTGCCAGCAGCTCCTCGGGACAGGGTTATGACTCCTACGAGCAGTACTTC.

This sequence joins TRBV7-2 and TRBJ2-5; D gene uncertain. The CDR3 runs 15 residues. The ends were cut back, 7 bases at V and 5 bases at J, with 20 bases in the middle. The V gene's germline CDR1 is SGHTA and CDR2 FQGNSA. CDR3 region: CASNNARAPTETQYF. CDR3 in DNA: TGTGCCAGCAACAACGCCAGAGCGCCAACGGAGACCCAGTACTTC.

The chain couples TRBV6-5 to TRBJ2-5, with 8 bases aligning to TRBD2. Germline assignment: CDR1 MNHEY and CDR2 SVGAGI. The CDR3 spans 15 residues. Trimming cost V 6 bases and J 5 bases; bases outside gene matches: 11. As DNA, the CDR3 is TGTGCCAGCAGCGTTACTAGCGGAGGGAGGGAGACCCAGTACTTC. Translating gives CASSVTSGGRETQYF.

This clonotype turned up a few times. V usage is TRBV10-3 and J usage is TRBJ2-3, with 8 bases fitting TRBD2. The CDR3 totals 18 residues. Per germline, CDR1 ENHRY and CDR2 SYGVKD. After removal of 5 bases from V and 1 base from J, the junction contained 14 bases not matched to a gene. The CDR3 region has the DNA TGTGCCATCAGTCAGGCCGTCTCGGGAGGGCCGGGCACAGATACGCAGTATTTT. Its translation: CAISQAVSGGPGTDTQYF.

This clonotype was detected many times. The chain is built from TRBV7-6 and TRBJ2-3, with TRBD2 identical over 11 bases. Trimming at V came to 1 base and at J to 0 bases, leaving 3 bases not matched to a gene. The germline V gene encodes CDR1 SGHVS and CDR2 FNYEAQ. This CDR3 has 17 residues. Written as DNA, the CDR3 is TGTGCCAGCAGCTTAGTCGGGACTAGCGGCAGCACAGATACGCAGTATTTT. Translating gives CASSLVGTSGSTDTQYF. Based on the CDR3 plus reference TRBV7-6 and TRBJ2-3, the full variable domain is GAGVSQSPRYKVTKRGQDVALRCDPISGHVSLYWYRQALGQGPEFLTYFNYEAQQDKSGLPNDRFSAERPEGSISTLTIQRTEQRDSAMYRCASSLVGTSGSTDTQYFGPGTRLTVL.

A few counts support this clonotype. The chain has TRBV20-1 and TRBJ2-3; the match to TRBD1 covers 9 bases. The CDR3 totals 18 residues. Germline V gene data show CDR1 as DFQATT and CDR2 as SNEGSKA (reference sequence). With V trimmed by 5 bases and J by 0 bases, 15 bases remained unmatched. The CDR3 sequence: CSAEVGQGPVLSTDTQYF. In DNA, the CDR3 is TGCAGTGCTGAGGTGGGACAGGGTCCAGTCTTGAGCACAGATACGCAGTATTTT.

V usage is TRBV15 and J usage is TRBJ2-3; D perhaps matches TRBD1 (5 bases). Trimming removed 4 bases from V and 4 bases from J, with 21 bases in between. Germline CDR1 reads LNHNV; CDR2 reads YYDKDF (reference sequence). The CDR3 is 17 residues long. The CDR3 spells CATSTRAARVSPDTQYF. The CDR3, as DNA: TGTGCCACCAGCACCCGCGCGGCCAGGGTGTCCCCAGATACGCAGTATTTT.

This clonotype was observed a few times. DNA for the CDR3: TGCGCCAGCAGCCAAGAGGGTAGGGGGACGCTCTACAATGAGCAGTTCTTC. Its translation: CASSQEGRGTLYNEQFF. The chain links TRBV4-3 to TRBJ2-1; maybe TRBD1 (6 bases). V was shortened by 0 bases and J by 3 bases, with 15 bases between the two germline ends. Looked up from germline, CDR1 is LGHNA and CDR2 is YSLEER. This CDR3 is built from 17 residues.

This clonotype was observed a few times. The chain recombines TRBV20-1 with TRBJ2-7; D call uncertain. In germline, CDR1 is DFQATT, CDR2 SNEGSKA (reference sequence). The CDR3 is made up of 11 amino acids. Trimming left V 0 bases short and J 6 bases short, with 6 bases between. CDR3 sequence reads: CSARDSFEQYF. CDR3 nucleotides: TGCAGTGCTAGAGATTCTTTCGAGCAGTACTTC.

This chain links TRBV20-1 with TRBJ2-7; 7 bases map to TRBD2. CDR1 is DFQATT and CDR2 is SNEGSKA in the germline V gene (reference sequence). There are 13 residues in the CDR3. The CDR3 here is CSPRGGSTYEQYF. CDR3 sequence (DNA): TGCAGCCCACGGGGCGGGAGCACCTACGAGCAGTACTTC.